Following are 13 T cell receptor beta chains from one sample sequenced in a study of cytomegalovirus exposure and HLA in healthy donors. Some clones are missing from TCRdb's copy, which holds only in-frame ones; the method was immunoSEQ multiplex PCR. The sample lists fewer than 200,000 clones, 86% seen once, with around 7.2% in the top ten. Sequenced: PBMCs. All receptors come from a man aged 25-45 years in good health and CMV-seropositive.

This rearrangement joins TRBV5-1 to TRBJ2-5; perhaps D is TRBD1 or TRBD2 (5 bases each). From germline, CDR1 is SGHRS and CDR2 YFSETQ. Trimming shortened V by 0 bases and J by 6 bases, and 6 bases separated the two germline ends. CDR3 length: 12 amino acids. DNA for the CDR3: TGCGCCAGCAGCTTGGCGGGGCAGACCCAGTACTTC. Amino acid sequence: CASSLAGQTQYF.

Here the CDR3 reads CASSQIGGGRTDNEQFF. Written as DNA, the CDR3 is TGCGCCAGCAGCCAGATTGGAGGTGGCAGAACCGACAATGAGCAGTTCTTC. This chain joins TRBV4-3 and TRBJ2-1, with TRBD2 as a possible D gene (5 bases). V lost 3 bases to trimming and J lost 5 bases, with 20 bases between them. CDR3 length: 17 amino acids. Germline V gene data show CDR1 as LGHNA and CDR2 as YSLEER.

The chain links TRBV11-3 to TRBJ2-7; the D gene is possibly TRBD2 (5 bases). Trimming took off 4 bases at V and 2 bases at J, with 12 bases between the two ends. Per the germline V gene, CDR1 is SGHNT and CDR2 is YENEEA. CDR3 length equals 14 residues. The CDR3 DNA is TGTGCCAGCAGCTCGTACTACGGGACCTACGAGCAGTACTTC. Translated: CASSSYYGTYEQYF. Full variable domain (outside the CDR3, taken from reference TRBV11-3 and TRBJ2-7): EAGVVQSPRYKIIEKKQPVAFWCNPISGHNTLYWYLQNLGQGPELLIRYENEEAVDDSQLPKDRFSAERLKGVDSTLKIQPAELGDSAVYLCASSSYYGTYEQYFGPGTRLTVT.

J is TRBJ2-7 and V is TRBV6-5; D perhaps matches TRBD1 (6 bases). Germline V gene lookup returns CDR1 MNHEY and CDR2 SVGAGI. The CDR3 spans 14 residues. The ends were cut back, 6 bases at V and 0 bases at J, with 12 bases in the middle. CDR3: CASRSTGSSYEQYF. The DNA of the CDR3 is TGTGCCAGCAGGTCTACAGGGAGCTCCTACGAGCAGTACTTC.

The rearrangement uses TRBV4-1 and TRBJ2-1; D is ambiguous. Germline V gene lookup returns CDR1 MGHRA and CDR2 YSYEKL. V dropped 2 bases and J dropped 0 bases, with 5 bases sitting between them. The length of the CDR3 is 14 residues. The CDR3 bases are TGCGCCAGCAGCCAAACCTCCTCCTACAATGAGCAGTTCTTC. Its translation: CASSQTSSYNEQFF.

The rearrangement uses TRBV28 and TRBJ1-5; D may be TRBD1 (5 bases). This CDR3 contains 17 residues. Deletions cut 2 bases from V and 0 bases from J, with 14 bases between. Germline lookup yields CDR1 MDHEN and CDR2 SYDVKM. CDR3 sequence (DNA): TGTGCCAGCAGTTTAGCCGACGGGGCGATTAGCAATCAGCCCCAGCATTTT. Amino acid sequence: CASSLADGAISNQPQHF.

The chain combines TRBV21-1 with TRBJ2-1; the tabulated D call, TRBD1, remains unverified against the DNA. TRBV21-1 is listed as a pseudogene. This CDR3 is 17 amino acids long. The CDR3: CASSKGTGRRHYNEQFF. The CDR3 nucleotides are TGTGCCAGCAGCAAAGGGACAGGGCGACGGCACTACAATGAGCAGTTCTTC.

V is TRBV19 and J is TRBJ2-7, with 9 bases aligning to TRBD1. V was pared by 5 bases and J by 2 bases, with 4 bases of the junction left unmatched. CDR3 length: 14 amino acids. Per germline, CDR1 LNHDA and CDR2 SQIVND (reference sequence). CDR3 loop: CASSEQGAPYEQYF. The DNA for the CDR3 is TGTGCCAGTAGTGAACAGGGGGCACCCTACGAGCAGTACTTC.

This clone was counted only a few times. The gene calls are TRBV30 and TRBJ2-7; 11 nucleotides match TRBD2. Germline CDR1 reads GTSNPN; CDR2 reads SVGIG (reference sequence). Unmatched junction bases numbered 15, after V lost 0 bases and J lost 2 bases. The CDR3 is 19 residues long. CDR3 sequence reads: CAWSVLGLAGGPSPYEQYF. Here the CDR3 DNA reads TGTGCCTGGAGTGTACTAGGGCTAGCGGGGGGTCCCTCCCCCTACGAGCAGTACTTC.

The chain recombines TRBV6-1 with TRBJ1-4, with 9 nucleotides matching TRBD1. The CDR3 is 15 amino acids. Germline CDR1 MNHNS, CDR2 SASEGT. The J segment lost 5 bases and the V segment lost 2 bases, leaving 3 bases of the junction unmatched. CDR3 loop: CASSESGTGNEKLFF. The CDR3 DNA reads as TGTGCCAGCAGTGAATCGGGGACAGGGAATGAAAAACTGTTTTTT.

This rearrangement joins TRBV5-6 to TRBJ2-6; TRBD1 agrees at 9 bases. This CDR3 region has 18 residues. CDR1 and CDR2 (germline): SGHDT, YYEEEE. V lost 2 bases and J lost 0; bases outside the gene matches: 6. The CDR3 protein is CASSFDRGRSSGANVLTF. The CDR3, as DNA: TGTGCCAGCAGCTTCGACAGGGGGAGGAGCTCTGGGGCCAACGTCCTGACTTTC.

This chain uses TRBV30 with TRBJ2-5; possible D gene TRBD1, 6 bases. CDR1 GTSNPN and CDR2 SVGIG come from the germline V gene (reference sequence). The germline V and J ends were trimmed by 5 bases and 3 bases, with 10 bases remaining between them. The CDR3 consists of 12 residues. In nucleotides, the CDR3 is TGTGCCTGGGGACAGTTCGAAGAGACCCAGTACTTC. Translated, it gives CAWGQFEETQYF.

The V gene is TRBV28, the J gene TRBJ2-2; the match to TRBD2 covers 7 bases. Germline CDR1 and CDR2: MDHEN and SYDVKM. The CDR3 spans 15 residues. The V segment lost 5 bases and the J segment 5 bases; nucleotides outside the gene matches: 8. CDR3 sequence (DNA): TGTGCCAGCAGTCCAGACAACGGGGGGACCGGGGAGCTGTTTTTT. Translation: CASSPDNGGTGELFF.